Listed below are T cell receptor beta chains from one sample, sequenced in a study of T cell responses to AZD1222 COVID-19 vaccine. Here immunoSEQ multiplex PCR was the method, and the copy in TCRdb shows in-frame clones only, minus some. There are roughly 180,000 clones in the sample; approximately 94% occur only once, and 1.6% lies in the top ten. The source material was peripheral blood, sampled 28 days after the second AZD1222 dose. All receptors come from an adult who received the AZD1222 COVID-19 vaccine. The CDR3 runs from the conserved cysteine through the conserved F or W. A D gene is named only where the DNA matches it firmly. Clone size is stated in some rows and not others, as once, few, many or a class when expanded.

size	D	V	J	DNA	CDR3
-	-	TRBV25-1	TRBJ1-2	TGTGCCAGCAGTGAATCCCGGGGAGGGGGCTACACCTTC	CASSESRGGGYTF
-	-	TRBV28	TRBJ2-3	TGTGCCAGCCCACCCGACCTGTTAGGAGGTGTTAGCACAGATACGCAGTATTTT	CASPPDLLGGVSTDTQYF
-	TRBD1	TRBV5-5	TRBJ1-4	TGTGCCAGCAGCCCGGACAGGGGTAACCCTGAAAAACTGTTTTTT	CASSPDRGNPEKLFF
-	TRBD1	TRBV28	TRBJ1-4	TGTGCCAGCAGTCAGGACAGGGGGTTAAGGACTAATGAAAAACTGTTTTTT	CASSQDRGLRTNEKLFF
-	TRBD1	TRBV6-5	TRBJ1-5	TGTGCCAGCATGGTGGGGACAGGGGGTCAGCCCCAGCATTTT	CASMVGTGGQPQHF
-	-	TRBV11-2	TRBJ1-4	TGTGCCAGCAGCATGAGGGGTTCCAGAGAAAAACTGTTTTTT	CASSMRGSREKLFF
-	-	TRBV10-3	TRBJ2-3	TGTGCCATCAGCATGGGCGCAGATACGCAGTATTTT	CAISMGADTQYF
-	TRBD1	TRBV6-6	TRBJ1-2	TGTGCCAGCAAAAACGTAGGGACAGGGGGTAACTATGGCTACACCTTC	CASKNVGTGGNYGYTF
-	-	TRBV2	TRBJ1-4	TGTGCCAGCGCCAGGGTCGATGAAAAACTGTTTTTT	CASARVDEKLFF
-	TRBD2	TRBV11-2	TRBJ2-5	TGTGCCAGCAGCTTAGGGTTCCTAGCGGGGGGCCAAGAGACCCAGTACTTC	CASSLGFLAGGQETQYF
-	-	TRBV27	TRBJ1-2	TGTGCCAGCAGGGGTCTGAGAACTAACTATGGCTACACCTTC	CASRGLRTNYGYTF
-	-	TRBV10-1	TRBJ1-6	TGCGCCAGCAGTGAGAGGGGTGACCTTAATTCACCCCTCCACTTT	CASSERGDLNSPLHF
-	TRBD2	TRBV7-8	TRBJ2-2	TGTGCCAGCAGCAGACTAGCGACCACCGGGGAGCTGTTTTTT	CASSRLATTGELFF
few	-	TRBV6-2/TRBV6-3	TRBJ2-1	TGTGCCAGCAGTTATACAGGGGAGGTCAATGAGCAGTTCTTC	CASSYTGEVNEQFF
-	-	TRBV11-3	TRBJ2-7	TGTGCCAGCAGCTTAAACGACTACGAGCAGTACTTC	CASSLNDYEQYF
-	-	TRBV2	TRBJ1-1	TGTGCTAGCAGTGTCACCCCCCTCCGGGGGAACACTGAAGCTTTCTTT	CASSVTPLRGNTEAFF
-	-	TRBV7-9	TRBJ2-1	TGTGCCAGCAGCTCCCCGGGACCGCGAATGGAGCAGTTCTTC	CASSSPGPRMEQFF
-	-	TRBV6-5	TRBJ1-1	TGTGCCAGCAGTTATTTGGACAGCAAGAAAGCTTTCTTT	CASSYLDSKKAFF
-	-	TRBV9	TRBJ2-1	TGTGCCAGCAGCGTAGTCTCGGACTATAATGAGCAGTTCTTC	CASSVVSDYNEQFF
-	-	TRBV19	TRBJ1-2	TGTGCCAGTAGTGTTGACAGGACCCTTTATGGCTACACCTTC	CASSVDRTLYGYTF
-	-	TRBV5-8	TRBJ2-7	TGTGCCAGCAGCTCCTTGGGGTTGGGGCTTAACTACGAGCAGTACTTC	CASSSLGLGLNYEQYF
-	-	TRBV5-4	TRBJ1-1	TGTGCCAGCAGCGAGACCCCGAACACTGAAGCTTTCTTT	CASSETPNTEAFF
-	TRBD2	TRBV29-1	TRBJ2-1	TGCAGCGTCGCCAACCTAGCGGGGGGGCCCTATGAGCAGTTCTTC	CSVANLAGGPYEQFF
-	-	TRBV9	TRBJ1-4	TGTGCCAGCAGCGTAGAGGGACAAAAAGGCGAAAAACTGTTTTTT	CASSVEGQKGEKLFF
-	TRBD2	TRBV7-2	TRBJ2-1	TGTGCCAGCAGCTGGGGACTAGCGGGAGGAGGGGAGCAGTTCTTC	CASSWGLAGGGEQFF
-	-	TRBV5-5	TRBJ1-1	TGTGCCAGCAGCTTGGGGGTCGCTGAAGCTTTCTTT	CASSLGVAEAFF
-	TRBD1	TRBV29-1	TRBJ2-7	TGCAGCGGCTTGGGACAGGGATCCTACGAGCAGTACTTC	CSGLGQGSYEQYF
-	-	TRBV18	TRBJ2-5	TGTGCCAGCTCACAGTTCGAAGAGACCCAGTACTTC	CASSQFEETQYF
-	-	TRBV19	TRBJ1-1	TGTGCCAGTAGTATATGGAGGGACACTGAAGCTTTCTTT	CASSIWRDTEAFF
-	TRBD2	TRBV19	TRBJ2-7	TGTGCCACAGCCGGGGGGGGCAATTACGAGCAGTACTTC	CATAGGGNYEQYF
-	-	TRBV2	TRBJ1-2	TGTGCCAGCGTCCTCCTAATACAGGGAATAAAGGGTGGCTACACCTTC	CASVLLIQGIKGGYTF
-	TRBD1	TRBV2	TRBJ1-2	TGTGCCAGCAGGGGAACAGGGGTCCTTTTTTATGGCTACACCTTC	CASRGTGVLFYGYTF
-	-	TRBV11-2	TRBJ1-3	TGTGCCAGCAGCTTAGTGCCCAGGCATTACGCCTCTGGAAACACCATATATTTT	CASSLVPRHYASGNTIYF
-	-	TRBV6-4	TRBJ1-4	TGTGCCGGTTACGTCTACCCGCCTTCGGGGGTGGCTAATGAAAAACTGTTTTTT	CAGYVYPPSGVANEKLFF
-	-	TRBV15	TRBJ1-2	TGTGCCACCAGCAGGGGGAGCTATGGCTACACCTTC	CATSRGSYGYTF
-	-	TRBV6-5	TRBJ1-1	TGTGCCAGCAGTTACTCGATAGTGAACACTGAAGCTTTCTTT	CASSYSIVNTEAFF
once	-	TRBV6-5	TRBJ1-5	TGTGCCAGCAGCCCAATAGGACGCAATCAGCCCCAGCATTTT	CASSPIGRNQPQHF
-	-	TRBV12-3/TRBV12-4	TRBJ1-2	TGTGCCAGCAGTTTACGACGGCAAAGTGGCTACACCTTC	CASSLRRQSGYTF
-	-	TRBV6-5	TRBJ1-2	TGTGCCAGCAGTTACTCTGGGAGGAGGGTTGACTATGGCTACACCTTC	CASSYSGRRVDYGYTF
-	TRBD2	TRBV11-2	TRBJ2-3	TGTGCCAGCAGCTTAGCTCCTGTGGCGGGAGTTGGAGATACGCAGTATTTT	CASSLAPVAGVGDTQYF